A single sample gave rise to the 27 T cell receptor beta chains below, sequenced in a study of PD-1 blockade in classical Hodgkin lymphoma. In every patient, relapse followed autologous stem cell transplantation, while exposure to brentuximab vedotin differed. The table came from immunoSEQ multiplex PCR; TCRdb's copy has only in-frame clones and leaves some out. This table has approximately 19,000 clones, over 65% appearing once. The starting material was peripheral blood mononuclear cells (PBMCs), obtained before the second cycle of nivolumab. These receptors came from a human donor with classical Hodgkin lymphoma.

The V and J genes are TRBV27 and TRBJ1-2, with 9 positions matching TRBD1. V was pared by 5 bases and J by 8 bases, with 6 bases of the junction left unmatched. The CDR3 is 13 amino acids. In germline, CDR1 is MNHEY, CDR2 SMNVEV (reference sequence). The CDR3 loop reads CASSQGQGRGYTF. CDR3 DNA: TGTGCCAGCAGTCAGGGACAGGGAAGGGGCTACACCTTC.

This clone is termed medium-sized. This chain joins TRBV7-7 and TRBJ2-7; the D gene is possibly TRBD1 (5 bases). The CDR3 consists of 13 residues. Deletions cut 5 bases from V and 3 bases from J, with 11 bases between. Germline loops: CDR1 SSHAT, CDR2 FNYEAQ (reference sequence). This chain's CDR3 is CASSRADSYEQYF. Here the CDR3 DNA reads TGTGCCAGCAGCCGTGCCGACAGCTACGAGCAGTACTTC.

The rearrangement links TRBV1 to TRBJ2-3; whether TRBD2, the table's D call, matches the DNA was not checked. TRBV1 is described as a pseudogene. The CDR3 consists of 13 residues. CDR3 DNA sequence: TGCACCAGTGTACTAGCGGGCACAGATACGCAGTATTTT. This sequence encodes CTSVLAGTDTQYF.

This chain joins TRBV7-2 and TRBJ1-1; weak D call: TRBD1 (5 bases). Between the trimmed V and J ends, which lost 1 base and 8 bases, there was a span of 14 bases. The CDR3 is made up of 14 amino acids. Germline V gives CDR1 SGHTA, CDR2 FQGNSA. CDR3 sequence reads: CASSLVAGLIEAFF. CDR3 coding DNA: TGTGCCAGCAGCTTAGTTGCAGGGCTAATCGAAGCTTTCTTT. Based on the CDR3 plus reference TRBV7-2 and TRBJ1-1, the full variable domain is GAGVSQSPSNKVTEKGKDVELRCDPISGHTALYWYRQSLGQGLEFLIYFQGNSAPDKSGLPSDRFSAERTGGSVSTLTIQRTQQEDSAVYLCASSLVAGLIEAFFGQGTRLTVV.

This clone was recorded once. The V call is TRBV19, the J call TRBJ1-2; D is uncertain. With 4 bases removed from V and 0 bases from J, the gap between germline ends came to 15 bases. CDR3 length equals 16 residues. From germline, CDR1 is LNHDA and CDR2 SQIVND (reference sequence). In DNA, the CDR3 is TGTGCCAGTAGTAAGGTCGCGGCAGAGGCTAACTATGGCTACACCTTC. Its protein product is CASSKVAAEANYGYTF.

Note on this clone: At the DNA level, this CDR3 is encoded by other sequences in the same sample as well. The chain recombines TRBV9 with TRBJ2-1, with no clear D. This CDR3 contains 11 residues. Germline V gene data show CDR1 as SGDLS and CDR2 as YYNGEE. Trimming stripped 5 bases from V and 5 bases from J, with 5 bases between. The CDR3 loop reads CASSLNNEQFF. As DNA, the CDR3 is TGTGCCAGCAGTCTTAACAATGAGCAGTTCTTC.

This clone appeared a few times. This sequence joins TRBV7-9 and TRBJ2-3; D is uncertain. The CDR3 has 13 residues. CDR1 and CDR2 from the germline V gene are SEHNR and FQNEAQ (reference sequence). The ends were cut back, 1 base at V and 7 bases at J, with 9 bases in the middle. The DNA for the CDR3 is TGTGCCAGCAGCTTAGGCGGCACGAATACGCAGTATTTT. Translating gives CASSLGGTNTQYF. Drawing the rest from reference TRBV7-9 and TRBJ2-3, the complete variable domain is DTGVSQNPRHKITKRGQNVTFRCDPISEHNRLYWYRQTLGQGPEFLTYFQNEAQLEKSRLLSDRFSAERPKGSFSTLEIQRTEQGDSAMYLCASSLGGTNTQYFGPGTRLTVL.

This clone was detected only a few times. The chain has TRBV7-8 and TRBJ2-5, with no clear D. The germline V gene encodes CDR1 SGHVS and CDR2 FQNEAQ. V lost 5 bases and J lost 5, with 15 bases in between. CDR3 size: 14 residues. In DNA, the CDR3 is TGTGCCAGCAGCCCCCGGGCGTATGAGGAGACCCAGTACTTC. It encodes CASSPRAYEETQYF.

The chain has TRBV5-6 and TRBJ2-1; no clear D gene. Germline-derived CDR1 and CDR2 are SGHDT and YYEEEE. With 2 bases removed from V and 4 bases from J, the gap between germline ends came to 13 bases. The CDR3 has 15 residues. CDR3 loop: CASSFGPLFYNEQFF. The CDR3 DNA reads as TGTGCCAGCAGCTTCGGGCCCCTATTTTACAATGAGCAGTTCTTC.

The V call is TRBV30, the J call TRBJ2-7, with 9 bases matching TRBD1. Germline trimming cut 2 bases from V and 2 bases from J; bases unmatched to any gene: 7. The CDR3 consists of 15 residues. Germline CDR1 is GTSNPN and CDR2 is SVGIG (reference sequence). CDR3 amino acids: CAWSPPTGGTYEQYF. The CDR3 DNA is TGTGCCTGGAGTCCCCCGACAGGGGGGACCTACGAGCAGTACTTC. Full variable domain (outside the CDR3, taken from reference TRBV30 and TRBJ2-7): SQTIHQWPATLVQPVGSPLSLECTVEGTSNPNLYWYRQAAGRGLQLLFYSVGIGQISSEVPQNLSASRPQDRQFILSSKKLLLSDSGFYLCAWSPPTGGTYEQYFGPGTRLTVT.

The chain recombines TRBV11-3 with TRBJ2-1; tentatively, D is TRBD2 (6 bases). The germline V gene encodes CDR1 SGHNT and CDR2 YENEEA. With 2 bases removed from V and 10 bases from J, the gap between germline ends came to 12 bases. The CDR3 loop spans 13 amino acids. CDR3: CASSLSQREEQFF. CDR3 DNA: TGTGCCAGCAGCTTATCCCAACGGGAGGAGCAGTTCTTC.

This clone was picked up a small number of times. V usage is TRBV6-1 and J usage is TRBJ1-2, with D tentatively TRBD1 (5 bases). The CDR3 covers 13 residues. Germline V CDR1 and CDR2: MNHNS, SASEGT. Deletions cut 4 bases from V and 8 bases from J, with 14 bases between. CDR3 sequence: CASSAGTGGGYTF. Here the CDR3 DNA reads TGTGCCAGCAGTGCAGGTACAGGTGGGGGCTACACCTTC.

The chain's CDR3 is CASSLLGRGSQETQYF. The DNA of the CDR3 is TGTGCCAGCAGCTTGTTGGGTAGGGGGTCCCAAGAGACCCAGTACTTC. This chain connects TRBV7-9 to TRBJ2-5; possible D gene TRBD1, 6 bases. The V end lost 3 bases, the J end lost 1 base, and 15 bases lay between the germline ends. CDR3 length equals 16 residues. Germline V lookup: CDR1 SEHNR, CDR2 FQNEAQ (reference sequence).

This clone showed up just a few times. DNA of the CDR3: TGTGCCAGCAGCGACCTGGGACGCAACTCTGGAAACACCATATATTTT. Its translation is CASSDLGRNSGNTIYF. The chain uses TRBV7-6 and TRBJ1-3; a weak D match, TRBD1 (5 bases). Germline loops: CDR1 SGHVS, CDR2 FNYEAQ. The V gene lost 5 bases and the J gene lost 0 bases, with 14 bases spanning the gap. The CDR3 is 16 amino acids.

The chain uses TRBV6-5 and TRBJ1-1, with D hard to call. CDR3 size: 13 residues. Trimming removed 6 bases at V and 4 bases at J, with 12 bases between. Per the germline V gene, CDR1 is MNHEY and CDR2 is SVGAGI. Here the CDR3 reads CASSRPLGTEAFF. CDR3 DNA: TGTGCCAGCAGCCGGCCGTTGGGCACTGAAGCTTTCTTT.

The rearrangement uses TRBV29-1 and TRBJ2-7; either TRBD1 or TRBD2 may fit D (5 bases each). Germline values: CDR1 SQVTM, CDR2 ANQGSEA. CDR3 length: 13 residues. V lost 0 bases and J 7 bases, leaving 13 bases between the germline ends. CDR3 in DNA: TGCAGCGTTGAAGAGAGGGGTCTCGGGGAGCAGTACTTC. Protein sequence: CSVEERGLGEQYF.

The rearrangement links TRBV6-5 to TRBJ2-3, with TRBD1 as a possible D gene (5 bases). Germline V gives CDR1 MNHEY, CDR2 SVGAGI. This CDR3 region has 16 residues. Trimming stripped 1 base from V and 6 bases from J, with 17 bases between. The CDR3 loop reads CASSYLSRRHRDTQYF. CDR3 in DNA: TGTGCCAGCAGTTACTTGTCGCGGCGGCACAGGGATACGCAGTATTTT.

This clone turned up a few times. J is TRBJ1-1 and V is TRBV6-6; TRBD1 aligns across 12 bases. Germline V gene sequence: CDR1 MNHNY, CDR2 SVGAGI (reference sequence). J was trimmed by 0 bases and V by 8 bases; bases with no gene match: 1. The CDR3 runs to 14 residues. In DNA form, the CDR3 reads TGTGCCAGCGGGACAGGGGGCATGAACACTGAAGCTTTCTTT. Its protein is CASGTGGMNTEAFF.

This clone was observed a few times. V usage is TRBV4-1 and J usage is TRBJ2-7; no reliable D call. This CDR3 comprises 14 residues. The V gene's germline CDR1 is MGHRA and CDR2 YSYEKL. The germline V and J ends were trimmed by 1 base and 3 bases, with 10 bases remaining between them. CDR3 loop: CASSQVSSNYEQYF. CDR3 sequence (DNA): TGCGCCAGCAGCCAAGTGTCTAGTAACTACGAGCAGTACTTC.

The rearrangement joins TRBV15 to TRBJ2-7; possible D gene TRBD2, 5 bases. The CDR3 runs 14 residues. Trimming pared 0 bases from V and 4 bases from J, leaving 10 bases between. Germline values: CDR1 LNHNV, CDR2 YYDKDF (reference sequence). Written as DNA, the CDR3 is TGTGCCACCAGCAGAGAGGGCAGCGGATACGAGCAGTACTTC. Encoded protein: CATSREGSGYEQYF. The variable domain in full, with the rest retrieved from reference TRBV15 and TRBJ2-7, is DAMVIQNPRYQVTQFGKPVTLSCSQTLNHNVMYWYQQKSSQAPKLLFHYYDKDFNNEADTPDNFQSRRPNTSFCFLDIRSPGLGDTAMYLCATSREGSGYEQYFGPGTRLTVT.

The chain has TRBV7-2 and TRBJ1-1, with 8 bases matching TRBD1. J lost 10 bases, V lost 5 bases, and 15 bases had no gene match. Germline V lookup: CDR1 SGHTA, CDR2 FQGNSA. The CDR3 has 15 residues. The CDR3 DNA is TGTGCCAGCAGCCCAGGACAGGGTTTTGTATCGGGAGCTTTCTTT. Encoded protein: CASSPGQGFVSGAFF.

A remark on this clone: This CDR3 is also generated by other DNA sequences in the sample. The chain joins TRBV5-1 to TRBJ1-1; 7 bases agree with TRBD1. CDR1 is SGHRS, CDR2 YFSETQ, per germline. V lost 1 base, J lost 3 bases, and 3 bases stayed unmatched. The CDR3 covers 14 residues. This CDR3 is CASSLRQGDTEAFF. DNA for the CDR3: TGCGCCAGCAGCTTGAGACAGGGCGACACTGAAGCTTTCTTT. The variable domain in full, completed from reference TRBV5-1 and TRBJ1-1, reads KAGVTQTPRYLIKTRGQQVTLSCSPISGHRSVSWYQQTPGQGLQFLFEYFSETQRNKGNFPGRFSGRQFSNSRSEMNVSTLELGDSALYLCASSLRQGDTEAFFGQGTRLTVV.

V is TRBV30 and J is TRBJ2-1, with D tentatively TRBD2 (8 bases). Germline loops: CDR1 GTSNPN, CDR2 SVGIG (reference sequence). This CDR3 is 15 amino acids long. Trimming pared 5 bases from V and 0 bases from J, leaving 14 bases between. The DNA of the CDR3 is TGTGCCTGGGGGCGGGGGGACAGCTCCTACAATGAGCAGTTCTTC. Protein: CAWGRGDSSYNEQFF. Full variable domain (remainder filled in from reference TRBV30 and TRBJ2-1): SQTIHQWPATLVQPVGSPLSLECTVEGTSNPNLYWYRQAAGRGLQLLFYSVGIGQISSEVPQNLSASRPQDRQFILSSKKLLLSDSGFYLCAWGRGDSSYNEQFFGPGTRLTVL.

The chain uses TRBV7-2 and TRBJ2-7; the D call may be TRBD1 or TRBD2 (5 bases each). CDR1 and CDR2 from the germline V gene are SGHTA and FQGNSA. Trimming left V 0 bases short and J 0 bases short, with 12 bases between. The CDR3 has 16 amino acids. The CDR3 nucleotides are TGTGCCAGCAGCTTAGCCCTATCCGGGACCTCCTACGAGCAGTACTTC. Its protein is CASSLALSGTSYEQYF.

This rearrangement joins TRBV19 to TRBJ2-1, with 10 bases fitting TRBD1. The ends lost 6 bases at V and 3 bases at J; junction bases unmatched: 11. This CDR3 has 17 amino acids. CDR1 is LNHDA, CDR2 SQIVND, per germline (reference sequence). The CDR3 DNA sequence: TGTGCCAGTAGCCCACGAACCTGGACAGGGGGCTACAATGAGCAGTTCTTC. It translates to CASSPRTWTGGYNEQFF.

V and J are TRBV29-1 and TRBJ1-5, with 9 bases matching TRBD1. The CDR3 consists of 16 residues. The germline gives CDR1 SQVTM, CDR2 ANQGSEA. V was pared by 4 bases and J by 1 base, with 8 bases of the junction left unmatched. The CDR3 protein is CSVAMTGGGSNQPQHF. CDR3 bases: TGCAGCGTTGCCATGACAGGGGGTGGAAGCAATCAGCCCCAGCATTTT.

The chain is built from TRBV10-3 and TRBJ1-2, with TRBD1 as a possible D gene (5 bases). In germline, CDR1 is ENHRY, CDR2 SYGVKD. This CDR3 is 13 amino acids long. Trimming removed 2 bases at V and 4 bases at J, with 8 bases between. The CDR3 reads CAISEGGTYGYTF. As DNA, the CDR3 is TGTGCCATCAGTGAGGGGGGGACCTATGGCTACACCTTC.